This T cell receptor (beta chain) is drawn from a study of blood T cell repertoires in COVID-19 (dated by TCRdb to the early 2020s). Looking at the study overall: The collaborator samples originated in the United States, Italy and Spain and spanned the acute and convalescent phases of COVID-19. Nearly every sample came with metadata listing a de-identified subject ID, COVID-19 status, age in years and sex. Where available, HLA class I and class II types were obtained from metadata supplied by the sample provider rather than from assay-based typing. Subjects who had been exposed to COVID-19, were actively infected with it, or had recovered from it provided the deeply sampled blood TCRbeta repertoires that made up the dataset. The repertoires were released in a freely available public database meant as a resource for research on the immune response to SARS-CoV-2. The material from the prospective study consisted of cDNA or gDNA derived from T cells, B-cell-depleted T cells, or PBMCs. Samples came from the ongoing ImmuneRACE study (first 160 participants) plus 1,254 subjects from 6 global collaborators.

The collaborating institutions used their own protocols to collect whole blood in K2EDTA tubes. For TCRbeta analysis, collaborator samples were shipped as frozen whole blood, as isolated PBMCs, or as DNA extracted from either sample type. Study-wide findings and limitations: The quantity of clinical and demographic metadata differed by source and by participant and was supplied without curation.

TCRbeta CDR3 regions were amplified from genomic DNA using the immunoSEQ Assay, a bias-controlled multiplex PCR. As for the original processing: The number of nucleated cells in each sample was estimated from the amplification of reference gene primers within the assay. To quantify the absolute abundance of each unique TCRbeta CDR3 rearrangement, sequence reads were collapsed and filtered. For each sample, productive Simpson clonality was calculated as the square root of Simpson's diversity index across productive rearrangements. TCRdb took over this immuneACCESS table, retaining in-frame rearrangements with V and J assigned. Such tables are incomplete; in checked studies, under half of the missing clones stem from an unresolved V gene, and the remainder is unexplained. V and J calls and clone size are those listed in that table; D and trimming were worked out from the DNA. Recorded for this sample are 140,000 to 150,000 clones; roughly nine tenths of them occurred a single time. Roughly 1.5% of the sample goes to the ten largest clones.

From V the trimming removes 0 bases and from J it removes 2 bases, while the gene matches leave 14 bases of the junction unaccounted for. The CDR3 runs 18 amino acids, cysteine and phenylalanine included. Of all the DNA, just the CDR3 is kept, 54 bases in frame from base 1. From a lookup of the germline V gene, CDR1 and CDR2 are SGHRS and YFSETQ. As regards this clone: There is no known antigen for this receptor. No base quality values were provided; no much bigger clone lies one nucleotide off.

Material for sequencing was peripheral blood. The chain employs TRBV5-1 and TRBJ2-7; 7 nucleotides in the junction match TRBD1. This sequence was found in a human donor in a cohort sampled during active COVID-19. The CDR3 amino acid sequence is: CASSLVMSADRETYEQYF. The DNA is TGCGCCAGCAGCTTGGTAATGTCCGCTGACAGGGAAACCTACGAGCAGTACTTC.